The 23 T cell receptor beta chains below were found in one sample sequenced in a study of blood T cell repertoires in COVID-19. Only in-frame clones appear in the TCRdb table, and some are missing; sequencing was by immunoSEQ multiplex PCR. The sample contains roughly 83,000 clones, around 87% of which appear only once. Sequencing used peripheral blood. The receptors here all came from a man older than 75 with active or convalescent COVID-19.

This sequence joins TRBV6-1 and TRBJ1-4; maybe TRBD1 (6 bases). Germline values: CDR1 MNHNS, CDR2 SASEGT. V dropped 2 bases and J dropped 5 bases, with 12 bases sitting between them. CDR3 length: 15 amino acids. The CDR3, as DNA: TGTGCCAGCAGTGAAATGAGGCAGGGGAATGAAAAACTGTTTTTT. Translating it yields CASSEMRQGNEKLFF.

This clone was found a few times. V and J are TRBV28 and TRBJ1-2; 10 positions match TRBD1. CDR3 length: 14 amino acids. V was pared by 7 bases and J by 7 bases, with 9 bases of the junction left unmatched. The germline V gene encodes CDR1 MDHEN and CDR2 SYDVKM. The CDR3 is CASIPPGQGSGYTF. The CDR3 region has the DNA TGTGCCAGCATACCTCCGGGACAGGGGTCTGGCTACACCTTC.

As DNA, the CDR3 is TGTGCCAGCAGGGGACAGACCATAGCCTATGGCTACACCTTC. This translates into CASRGQTIAYGYTF. The chain has TRBV6-5 and TRBJ1-2, with 7 positions matching TRBD1. V lost 6 bases and J lost 4; bases outside the gene matches: 8. Per germline, CDR1 MNHEY and CDR2 SVGAGI. The CDR3 extends over 14 amino acids.

The genes are TRBV28 and TRBJ1-5; 8 bases map to TRBD1. V shed 7 bases, J shed 3 bases, and the junction held 5 bases outside the gene matches. CDR1 is MDHEN and CDR2 is SYDVKM in the germline V gene. The CDR3 is 14 amino acids. The CDR3 spells CASTTGGVNQPQHF. CDR3 sequence (DNA): TGTGCCAGCACTACAGGGGGGGTCAATCAGCCCCAGCATTTT. The variable domain in full, completed from reference TRBV28 and TRBJ1-5, reads DVKVTQSSRYLVKRTGEKVFLECVQDMDHENMFWYRQDPGLGLRLIYFSYDVKMKEKGDIPEGYSVSREKKERFSLILESASTNQTSMYLCASTTGGVNQPQHFGDGTRLSIL.

The rearrangement joins TRBV27 to TRBJ1-5; no clear D. Per germline, CDR1 MNHEY and CDR2 SMNVEV (reference sequence). The CDR3 extends over 15 amino acids. The V and J ends lost 0 bases and 2 bases respectively, with 8 bases between them. CDR3 DNA sequence: TGTGCCAGCAGTTTATCGGTTCAGGGCAATCAGCCCCAGCATTTT. Its protein is CASSLSVQGNQPQHF.

The genes are TRBV7-8 and TRBJ2-2; 7 bases match TRBD1. Losses at the gene ends were 3 bases for V and 6 bases for J; bases not matched to a gene: 7. The CDR3 is 15 amino acids. Germline-derived CDR1 and CDR2 are SGHVS and FQNEAQ. This CDR3 is CASSLRQGGPGELFF. CDR3 coding DNA: TGTGCCAGCAGCTTGCGACAGGGTGGTCCCGGGGAGCTGTTTTTT. The full variable domain, its missing parts supplied by reference TRBV7-8 and TRBJ2-2, is GAGVSQSPRYKVAKRGQDVALRCDPISGHVSLFWYQQALGQGPEFLTYFQNEAQLDKSGLPSDRFFAERPEGSVSTLKIQRTQQEDSAVYLCASSLRQGGPGELFFGEGSRLTVL.

This chain uses TRBV18 with TRBJ1-6; 7 bases align to TRBD1. The germline gives CDR1 KGHSH, CDR2 LQKENI. Trimming took 3 bases from V and 7 from J; bases not matched to a gene: 9. This CDR3 spans 16 amino acids. The CDR3 region is CASSPLRDSKNSPLHF. The CDR3 DNA reads TGTGCCAGCTCACCGTTACGGGACAGCAAAAATTCACCCCTCCACTTT.

CDR3 loop: CASSARGAGDGTQYF. As DNA, the CDR3 is TGTGCCAGCAGCGCCCGGGGAGCGGGAGATGGTACGCAGTATTTT. The J gene is TRBJ2-3, the V gene TRBV11-2; 8 positions agree with TRBD2. V lost 5 bases, J lost 8 bases, and 12 bases stayed unmatched. The CDR3 length is 15 residues. Per germline, CDR1 SGHAT and CDR2 FQNNGV.

The chain couples TRBV29-1 to TRBJ1-1, with 8 bases identical to TRBD1. The germline V gene has CDR1 SQVTM and CDR2 ANQGSEA. V lost 6 bases to trimming and J lost 3 bases; unmatched junction nucleotides: 9. The CDR3 covers 14 residues. The CDR3 sequence is CSVFQGALDTEAFF. The CDR3 nucleotides are TGCAGCGTGTTCCAGGGGGCCCTGGACACTGAAGCTTTCTTT.

This clone was picked up a small number of times. The rearrangement joins TRBV6-1 to TRBJ2-1; no firm D call. In germline, CDR1 is MNHNS, CDR2 SASEGT. The CDR3 totals 12 residues. The V and J ends lost 1 base and 8 bases respectively, with 6 bases between them. The chain's CDR3 is CASSEVVDEQFF. CDR3 nucleotides: TGTGCCAGCAGTGAAGTTGTCGATGAGCAGTTCTTC.

The chain is built from TRBV28 and TRBJ1-1; the D is unclear. The V and J ends lost 2 bases and 0 bases respectively, with 7 bases between them. The CDR3 extends over 14 amino acids. Germline V gives CDR1 MDHEN, CDR2 SYDVKM. CDR3 coding DNA: TGTGCCAGCAGTTTAAGTCTAGTGAACACTGAAGCTTTCTTT. Translating gives CASSLSLVNTEAFF.

J is TRBJ2-7 and V is TRBV11-3; D perhaps matches TRBD1 (6 bases). V dropped 2 bases and J dropped 6 bases, with 20 bases sitting between them. CDR3 size: 16 residues. The germline V gene encodes CDR1 SGHNT and CDR2 YENEEA. The CDR3 bases are TGTGCCAGCAGCTTACTTTCGAGGGCAGGGGTGGGCGAGCAGTACGTC. Its protein product is CASSLLSRAGVGEQYV.

The V call is TRBV6-6, the J call TRBJ2-5, with TRBD2 matching over 11 bases. The CDR3 totals 16 residues. The V and J ends lost 5 bases and 2 bases, in that order; junction bases with no gene match: 7. CDR1 and CDR2 (germline): MNHNY, SVGAGI (reference sequence). The CDR3 loop reads CASSPTSGRAQETQYF. The DNA for the CDR3 is TGTGCCAGCAGTCCCACTAGCGGGAGAGCTCAAGAGACCCAGTACTTC.

This chain joins TRBV19 and TRBJ1-3, with 7 bases fitting TRBD1. The CDR3 consists of 15 residues. J lost 1 base, V lost 7 bases, and 7 bases had no gene match. Germline V gene sequence: CDR1 LNHDA, CDR2 SQIVND (reference sequence). CDR3 region: CASIPTGLSGNTIYF. DNA of the CDR3: TGTGCCAGTATTCCGACAGGGCTATCTGGAAACACCATATATTTT.

The V and J genes are TRBV19 and TRBJ1-3; TRBD1 matches 8 bases. V shed 6 bases, J shed 2 bases, and the junction held 6 bases outside the gene matches. The CDR3 contains 15 residues. From germline, CDR1 is LNHDA and CDR2 SQIVND (reference sequence). CDR3 sequence reads: CASRTTGATGNTIYF. In DNA, the CDR3 is TGTGCCAGTAGGACGACAGGGGCTACTGGAAACACCATATATTTT.

A few counts support this clone. The rearrangement uses TRBV6-1 and TRBJ1-6; 8 bases match TRBD1. Germline CDR1 MNHNS, CDR2 SASEGT. The V segment lost 2 bases and the J segment 12 bases; nucleotides outside the gene matches: 12. The CDR3 loop spans 16 amino acids. The DNA for the CDR3 is TGTGCCAGCAGTGAAAGGGGGGGACAGGCTAAGGGACCCCTCCACTTT. It specifies CASSERGGQAKGPLHF.

CDR3 in amino acids: CASAFHGYTF. CDR3 sequence (DNA): TGTGCCAGCGCGTTTCATGGCTACACCTTC. The chain combines TRBV5-8 with TRBJ1-2; no firm D call. Germline V gene data show CDR1 as SGHTS and CDR2 as YDEGEE. The CDR3 runs 10 residues. Trimming removed 7 bases at V and 6 bases at J, with 7 bases between.

The gene calls are TRBV24-1 and TRBJ2-2, with 10 bases identical to TRBD1. V gave up 0 bases and J gave up 3 bases; unmatched junction bases: 0. The germline CDR1 and CDR2 sequences are KGHDR and SFDVKD. The CDR3 covers 16 residues. CDR3 residues: CATSDLGTGDTGELFF. The CDR3 nucleotides read TGTGCCACCAGTGATTTGGGGACAGGGGACACCGGGGAGCTGTTTTTT.

V gene TRBV6-1 combines with J gene TRBJ2-5, with 8 bases lining up with TRBD1. CDR3 size: 16 residues. Unmatched junction bases numbered 8, after V lost 2 bases and J lost 3 bases. Germline CDR1 MNHNS, CDR2 SASEGT. CDR3 bases: TGTGCCAGCAGTGAATTAATCGGACAGGGAAAAGAGACCCAGTACTTC. This sequence encodes CASSELIGQGKETQYF.

The chain has TRBV28 and TRBJ1-6; D is unresolved. The V gene lost 5 bases and the J gene lost 9 bases, with 14 bases spanning the gap. The CDR3 spans 14 residues. CDR1 and CDR2 from the germline V gene are MDHEN and SYDVKM. The CDR3 spells CASSPRGGRSPLHF. The CDR3, as DNA: TGTGCCAGCAGTCCTCGGGGTGGACGTTCACCCCTCCACTTT. The entire variable domain, with the rest obtained from reference TRBV28 and TRBJ1-6, is as follows: DVKVTQSSRYLVKRTGEKVFLECVQDMDHENMFWYRQDPGLGLRLIYFSYDVKMKEKGDIPEGYSVSREKKERFSLILESASTNQTSMYLCASSPRGGRSPLHFGNGTRLTVT.

This chain connects TRBV3-1 (or the pseudogene TRBV3-2) to TRBJ2-6, with D possibly matching TRBD2 (5 bases). This CDR3 has 16 amino acids. Trimming stripped 0 bases from V and 0 bases from J, with 6 bases between. Germline V gene lookup returns CDR1 LGHDT and CDR2 YNNKEL (reference sequence). The CDR3 loop reads CASSQDRGSGANVLTF. CDR3 coding DNA: TGTGCCAGCAGCCAAGATCGGGGCTCTGGGGCCAACGTCCTGACTTTC.

The genes are TRBV7-3 and TRBJ2-1; D unresolved. The V gene lost 4 bases and the J gene lost 4 bases, with 17 bases spanning the gap. CDR1 and CDR2 (germline): SGHTA, FQGTGA. The length of the CDR3 is 16 residues. The DNA of the CDR3 is TGTGCCAGCAGCTCTGACCCCCCAGGCAAGTACAATGAGCAGTTCTTC. Translation: CASSSDPPGKYNEQFF.

This clone was seen a single time. The CDR3 loop reads CATSDFLTNYGYTF. CDR3 sequence (DNA): TGTGCCACCAGTGATTTTTTAACTAACTATGGCTACACCTTC. V gene TRBV24-1 combines with J gene TRBJ1-2; D gene ambiguous. V lost 1 base and J 0 bases, leaving 5 bases between the germline ends. The germline V gene has CDR1 KGHDR and CDR2 SFDVKD. The CDR3 loop spans 14 amino acids.